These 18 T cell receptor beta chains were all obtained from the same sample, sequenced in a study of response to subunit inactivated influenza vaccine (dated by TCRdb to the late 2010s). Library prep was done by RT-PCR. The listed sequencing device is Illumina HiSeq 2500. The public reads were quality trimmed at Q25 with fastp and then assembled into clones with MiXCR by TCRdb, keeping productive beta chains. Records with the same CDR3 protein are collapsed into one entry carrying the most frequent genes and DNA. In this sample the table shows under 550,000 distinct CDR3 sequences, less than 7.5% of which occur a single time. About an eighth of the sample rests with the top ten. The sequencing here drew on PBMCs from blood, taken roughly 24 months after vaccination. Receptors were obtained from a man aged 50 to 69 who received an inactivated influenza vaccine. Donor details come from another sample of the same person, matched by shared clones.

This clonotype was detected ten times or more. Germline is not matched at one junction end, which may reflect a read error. The chain's CDR3 is CASSSGAYEQYF. CDR3 DNA sequence: TGTGCCAGCAGTTCCGGAGCCTACGAGCAGTACTTC. This chain uses TRBV5-1 with TRBJ2-7; D ambiguous. Germline assignment: CDR1 SGHRS and CDR2 YFSETQ. This CDR3 is built from 12 residues.

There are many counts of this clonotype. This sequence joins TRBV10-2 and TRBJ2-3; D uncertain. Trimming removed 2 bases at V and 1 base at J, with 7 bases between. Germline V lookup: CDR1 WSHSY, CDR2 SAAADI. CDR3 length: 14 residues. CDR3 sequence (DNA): TGCGCCAGCAGTGAGAGGTCTCGCACAGATACGCAGTATTTT. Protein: CASSERSRTDTQYF.

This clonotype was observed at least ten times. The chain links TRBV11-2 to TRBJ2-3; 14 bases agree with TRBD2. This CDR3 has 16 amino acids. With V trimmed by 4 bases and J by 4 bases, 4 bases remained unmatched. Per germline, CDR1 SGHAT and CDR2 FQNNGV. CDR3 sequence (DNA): TGTGCCAGCAGCTCAGGACTAGCGGGAGGTGCAGATACGCAGTATTTT. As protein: CASSSGLAGGADTQYF.

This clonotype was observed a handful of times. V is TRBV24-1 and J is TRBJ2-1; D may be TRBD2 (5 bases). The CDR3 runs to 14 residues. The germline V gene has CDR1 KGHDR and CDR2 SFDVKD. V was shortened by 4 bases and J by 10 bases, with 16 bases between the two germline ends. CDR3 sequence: CATSEPEDFREQFF. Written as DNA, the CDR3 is TGTGCCACCAGTGAACCAGAGGACTTCCGGGAGCAGTTCTTC.

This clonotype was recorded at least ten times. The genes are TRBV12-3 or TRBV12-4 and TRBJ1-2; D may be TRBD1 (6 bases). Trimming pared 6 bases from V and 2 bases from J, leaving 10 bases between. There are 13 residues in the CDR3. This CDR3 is CASRGGENYGYTF. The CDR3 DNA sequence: TGTGCCAGCAGAGGGGGAGAAAACTATGGCTACACCTTC.

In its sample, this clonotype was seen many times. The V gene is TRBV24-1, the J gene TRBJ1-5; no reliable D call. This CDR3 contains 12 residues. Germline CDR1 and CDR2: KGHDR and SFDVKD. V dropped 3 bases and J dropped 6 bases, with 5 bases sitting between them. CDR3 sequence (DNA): TGTGCCACCAGTGATGGAGGTCAGCCCCAGCATTTT. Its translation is CATSDGGQPQHF.

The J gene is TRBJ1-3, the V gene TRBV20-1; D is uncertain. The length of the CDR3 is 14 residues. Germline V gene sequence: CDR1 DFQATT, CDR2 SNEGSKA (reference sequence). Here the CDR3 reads CSAWAAASGNTIYF. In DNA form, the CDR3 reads TGCAGCGCTTGGGCAGCGGCATCTGGAAACACCATATATTTT.

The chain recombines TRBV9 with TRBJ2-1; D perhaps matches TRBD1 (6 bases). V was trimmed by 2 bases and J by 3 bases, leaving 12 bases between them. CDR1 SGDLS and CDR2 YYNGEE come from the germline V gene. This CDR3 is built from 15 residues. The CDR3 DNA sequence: TGTGCCAGCAGCGTTGGAGGACAGTTCTACAATGAGCAGTTCTTC. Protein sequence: CASSVGGQFYNEQFF.

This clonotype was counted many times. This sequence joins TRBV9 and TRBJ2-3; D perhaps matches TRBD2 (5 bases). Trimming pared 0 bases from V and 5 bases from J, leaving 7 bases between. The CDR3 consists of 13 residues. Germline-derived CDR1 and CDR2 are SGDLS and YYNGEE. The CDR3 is CASSVARGDTQYF. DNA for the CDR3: TGTGCCAGCAGCGTAGCCCGGGGAGATACGCAGTATTTT. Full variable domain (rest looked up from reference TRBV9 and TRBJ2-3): DSGVTQTPKHLITATGQRVTLRCSPRSGDLSVYWYQQSLDQGLQFLIQYYNGEERAKGNILERFSAQQFPDLHSELNLSSLELGDSALYFCASSVARGDTQYFGPGTRLTVL.

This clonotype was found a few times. The CDR3 loop is CASSQGLAGEVQETQYF. The CDR3, as DNA: TGTGCCAGCAGCCAAGGACTAGCGGGGGAAGTTCAAGAGACCCAGTACTTC. The chain joins TRBV4-2 to TRBJ2-5, with TRBD2 matching over 12 bases. This CDR3 spans 17 amino acids. CDR1 and CDR2 from the germline V gene are LGHNA and YNFKEQ. V was clipped by 1 base and J by 2 bases; unmatched bases: 5.

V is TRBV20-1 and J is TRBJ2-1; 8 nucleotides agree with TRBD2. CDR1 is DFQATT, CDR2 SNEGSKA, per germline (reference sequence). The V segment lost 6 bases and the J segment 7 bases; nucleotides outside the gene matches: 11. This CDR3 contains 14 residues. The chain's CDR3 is CSANPASGLNEQFF. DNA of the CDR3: TGCAGTGCAAATCCGGCTAGCGGGCTGAATGAGCAGTTCTTC.

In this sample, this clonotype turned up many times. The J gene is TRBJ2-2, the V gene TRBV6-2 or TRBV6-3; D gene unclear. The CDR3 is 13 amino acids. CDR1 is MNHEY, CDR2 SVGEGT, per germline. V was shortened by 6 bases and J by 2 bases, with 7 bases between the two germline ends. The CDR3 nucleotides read TGTGCCAGCAGCCGGACCAACACCGGGGAGCTGTTTTTT. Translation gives CASSRTNTGELFF.

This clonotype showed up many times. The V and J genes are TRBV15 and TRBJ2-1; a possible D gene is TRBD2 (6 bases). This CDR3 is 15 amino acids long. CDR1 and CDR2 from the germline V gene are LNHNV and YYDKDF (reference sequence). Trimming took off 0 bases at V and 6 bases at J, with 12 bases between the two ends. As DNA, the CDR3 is TGTGCCACCAGCAGAGATCGCGGGACCCGCAATGAGCAGTTCTTC. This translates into CATSRDRGTRNEQFF.

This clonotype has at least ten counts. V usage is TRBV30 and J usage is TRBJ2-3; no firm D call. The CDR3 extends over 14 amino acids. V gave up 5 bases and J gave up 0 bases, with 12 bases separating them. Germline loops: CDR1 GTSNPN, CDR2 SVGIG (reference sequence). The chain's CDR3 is CAWGLQPSTDTQYF. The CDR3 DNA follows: TGTGCCTGGGGTCTGCAACCTAGCACAGATACGCAGTATTTT.

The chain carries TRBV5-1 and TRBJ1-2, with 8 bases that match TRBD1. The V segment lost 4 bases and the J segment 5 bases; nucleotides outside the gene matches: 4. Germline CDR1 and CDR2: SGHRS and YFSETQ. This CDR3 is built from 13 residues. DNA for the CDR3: TGCGCCAGCAGCCCGGGACAGGCGTATGGCTACACCTTC. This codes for CASSPGQAYGYTF.

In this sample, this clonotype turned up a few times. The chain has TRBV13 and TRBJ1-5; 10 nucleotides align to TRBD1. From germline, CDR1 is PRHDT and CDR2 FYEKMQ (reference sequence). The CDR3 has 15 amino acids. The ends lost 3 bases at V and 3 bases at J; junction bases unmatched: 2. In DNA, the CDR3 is TGTGCCAGCAGCTTCGGGACAGGGGCCAATCAGCCCCAGCATTTT. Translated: CASSFGTGANQPQHF. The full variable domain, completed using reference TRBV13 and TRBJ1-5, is AAGVIQSPRHLIKEKRETATLKCYPIPRHDTVYWYQQGPGQDPQFLISFYEKMQSDKGSIPDRFSAQQFSDYHSELNMSSLELGDSALYFCASSFGTGANQPQHFGDGTRLSIL.

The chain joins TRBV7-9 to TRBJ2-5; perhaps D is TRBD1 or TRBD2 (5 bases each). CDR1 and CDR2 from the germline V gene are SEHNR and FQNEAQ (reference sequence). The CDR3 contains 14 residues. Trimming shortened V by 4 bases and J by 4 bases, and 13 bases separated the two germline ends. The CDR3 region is CASSSTRGAETQYF. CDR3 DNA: TGTGCCAGCAGCTCCACCCGGGGCGCAGAGACCCAGTACTTC. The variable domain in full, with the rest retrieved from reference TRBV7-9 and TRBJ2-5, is DTGVSQNPRHKITKRGQNVTFRCDPISEHNRLYWYRQTLGQGPEFLTYFQNEAQLEKSRLLSDRFSAERPKGSFSTLEIQRTEQGDSAMYLCASSSTRGAETQYFGPGTRLLVL.

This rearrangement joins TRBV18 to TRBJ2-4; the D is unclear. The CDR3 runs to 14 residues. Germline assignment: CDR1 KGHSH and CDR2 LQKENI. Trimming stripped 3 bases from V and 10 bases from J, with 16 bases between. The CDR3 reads CASSPTPEVVIQYF. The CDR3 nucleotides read TGTGCCAGCTCACCGACTCCCGAGGTGGTAATTCAGTACTTC. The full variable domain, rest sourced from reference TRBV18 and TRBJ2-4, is NAGVMQNPRHLVRRRGQEARLRCSPMKGHSHVYWYRQLPEEGLKFMVYLQKENIIDESGMPKERFSAEFPKEGPSILRIQQVVRGDSAAYFCASSPTPEVVIQYFGAGTRLSVL.